The entry that follows covers one T cell receptor (beta chain) sequence. The same CDR3 is also encoded by other DNA sequences in this sample. The data are from a study of OX40 agonist ivuxolimab in advanced cancers. TCRdb keeps only in-frame clones here, not all; method: immunoSEQ multiplex PCR. The sample yields just under 65,000 clones, 84% seen once. Germline V gene lookup returns CDR1 LNHNV and CDR2 YYDKDF (reference sequence). The CDR3 is 15 amino acids. Trimming took 6 bases from V and 2 from J, leaving 17 bases between them. This clonotype originated in an adult with an advanced solid tumor such as melanoma, head and neck, liver or kidney cancer. The genes are TRBV15 and TRBJ2-7; D is perhaps TRBD1 or TRBD2 (5 bases each). The source was CD4+ or CD8+ T cells sorted from blood, collected in a trial of the OX40 agonist ivuxolimab. The CDR3: CATSRGRTNPYEQYF. CDR3 nucleotide sequence: TGTGCCACCAGTAGGGGACGGACGAACCCCTACGAGCAGTACTTC. The full variable domain, in which reference TRBV15 and TRBJ2-7 provide the parts outside the CDR3, is DAMVIQNPRYQVTQFGKPVTLSCSQTLNHNVMYWYQQKSSQAPKLLFHYYDKDFNNEADTPDNFQSRRPNTSFCFLDIRSPGLGDTAMYLCATSRGRTNPYEQYFGPGTRLTVT.